This T cell receptor (beta chain) stems from a study of T cells in Graves' hyperthyroidism and ophthalmopathy (dated by TCRdb to between 2018 and 2021). For the study in its entirety: Peripheral blood was sampled at the time of initial diagnosis, prior to any treatment. To identify TCR V-J signatures that set the groups apart, the researchers used a discovery cohort of 100 patients, made up of about 44 with Graves' ophthalmopathy and 57 with stable Graves' hyperthyroidism. Prospective prediction of ophthalmopathy was tested in an independent validation cohort consisting of 18 to 20 hyperthyroidism patients and around 17 patients who later progressed to ophthalmopathy. The 95 to 100 discovery patients were divided at random into training and test sets in a 7:3 ratio. In roughly six Graves' hyperthyroidism patients, the study also compared T-cell repertoires from thyroid tissue with T-cell repertoires from blood. After sampling, hyperthyroidism patients received methimazole starting at 30 mg daily, and ophthalmopathy patients received high-dose intravenous methylprednisolone. TCR Vbeta CDR3 sequencing of 135 peripheral blood samples (around 45 ophthalmopathy, about 80 hyperthyroidism and approximately 17 progressor patients) is reported in the paper. Summary of the overall study and its limitations: A 13 V-J signature model separated ophthalmopathy from stable hyperthyroidism, with nearly 90% sensitivity and roughly 81% specificity in cross-validation and 80%/75% in testing. Most expanded thyroid clonotypes (frequency above 0.001) were also detected in blood, suggesting blood repertoires may reflect thyroid immune responses. In validation, the model predicted progression to ophthalmopathy with just under 71% sensitivity and less than 80% specificity, a median of around six months before onset. Sample size was not statistically predetermined, and blinding of investigators to group allocation was not performed.

Ophthalmopathy patients had moderately to severely active disease, with a Clinical Activity Score of 3 or more, a NOSPECS grade of 4 or more, and a disease duration of less than 3 months. Exclusion was applied to patients with uncontrolled infections, other autoimmune diseases, pregnancy or lactation. Clinical symptoms, serum thyroxine and TRAb, thyroid ultrasound, and orbital computed tomography formed the basis for the diagnoses. Ficoll-Paque density gradient centrifugation was used to isolate PBMCs from 9.5 to 10 ml of fresh peripheral blood. Total RNA was extracted with Trizol reagent, and quality was checked on an Agilent 2100 Bioanalyzer. This clonotype was seen ten or more times. It has no known antigen specificity. No per-base quality is available; no much larger clone lies one base away. The TCR beta CDR3 regions were amplified from the RNA transcripts. The TCR CDR3 was subjected to a first round of RT-PCR using the HTBI primer set and the Qiagen OneStep RT-PCR kit. A second multiplex PCR round built the libraries, followed by size selection and purification. Libraries were sequenced paired-end with 100 bp reads on an Illumina HiSeq2000. On the authors' methods: SOAPnuke was used to process the raw data, with reads discarded if the reads contained adapters or uncalled bases, had a mean Phred below 15, or lacked an exact constant-primer or identifier match. High-quality paired reads were merged using COPE v1.2.5, and each unique nucleotide sequence was defined as a clonotype. Clonotypes were aligned to IMGT TRBV, TRBD and TRBJ reference segments using MiTCR v1.1. The analysis included only V-J combinations with a frequency above 0.0001, which together covered 99.2% of the repertoires. The TCS score was defined as F50 (clonal expansion) divided by E x V (chaos), with BLOSUM62-based TCRdist calculated between CDR3 peptides within each V-J. Welch's t-statistics and random forest reduced just over 500 V-J features to 13, which were used in a naive Bayes classifier (R e1071). Using fastp at Q25 and MiXCR, TCRdb reprocessed the public reads and kept productive beta chains. CDR3 protein sequences are deduplicated, and each keeps its most common genes and DNA. The V and J calls come from TCRdb's annotation, not from the publication. Counted in this sample were around 350,000 distinct CDR3 sequences; more than 12% of them appeared once. The ten largest clones add up to roughly a fifth of the sample.

From its cysteine to its phenylalanine, the CDR3 spans 15 amino acids. CDR3 DNA is the only sequence kept; it has 45 bases, read in frame from the first base. The CDR1 and CDR2 encoded by the germline V gene are SGHDT and YYEEEE. Trimming takes 0 bases off V and 2 bases off J; junction bases not matched to a gene: 3. Sequences were obtained from blood. The rearranged segments are TRBV5-6 and TRBJ2-5; 8 bases in between match TRBD1. The receptor comes from a woman in her twenties or thirties with Graves' ophthalmopathy. The sequenced DNA: TGTGCCAGCAGCTTGGGTGGACAGGGACAAGAGACCCAGTACTTC. Its protein reads: CASSLGGQGQETQYF.